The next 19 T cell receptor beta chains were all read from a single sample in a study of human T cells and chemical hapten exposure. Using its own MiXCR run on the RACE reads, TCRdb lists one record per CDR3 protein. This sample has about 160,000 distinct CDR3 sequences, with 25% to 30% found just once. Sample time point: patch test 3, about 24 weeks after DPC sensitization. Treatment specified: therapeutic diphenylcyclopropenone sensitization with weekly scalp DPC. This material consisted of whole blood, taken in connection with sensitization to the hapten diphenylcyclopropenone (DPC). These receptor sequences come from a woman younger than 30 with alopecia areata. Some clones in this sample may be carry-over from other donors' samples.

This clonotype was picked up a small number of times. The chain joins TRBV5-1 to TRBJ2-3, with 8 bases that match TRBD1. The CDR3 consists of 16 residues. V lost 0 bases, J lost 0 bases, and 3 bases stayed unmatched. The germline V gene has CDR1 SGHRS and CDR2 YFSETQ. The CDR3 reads CASSLDGTGSTDTQYF. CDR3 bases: TGCGCCAGCAGCTTGGACGGGACAGGTAGCACAGATACGCAGTATTTT. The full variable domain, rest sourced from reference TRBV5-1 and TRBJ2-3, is KAGVTQTPRYLIKTRGQQVTLSCSPISGHRSVSWYQQTPGQGLQFLFEYFSETQRNKGNFPGRFSGRQFSNSRSEMNVSTLELGDSALYLCASSLDGTGSTDTQYFGPGTRLTVL.

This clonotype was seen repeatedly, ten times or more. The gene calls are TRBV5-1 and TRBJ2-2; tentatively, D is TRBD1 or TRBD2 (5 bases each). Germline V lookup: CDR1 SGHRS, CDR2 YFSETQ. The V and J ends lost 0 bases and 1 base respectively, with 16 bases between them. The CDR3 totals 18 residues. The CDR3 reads CASSLAGPKVGNTGELFF. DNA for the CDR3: TGCGCCAGCAGCTTGGCGGGACCCAAGGTGGGGAACACCGGGGAGCTGTTTTTT.

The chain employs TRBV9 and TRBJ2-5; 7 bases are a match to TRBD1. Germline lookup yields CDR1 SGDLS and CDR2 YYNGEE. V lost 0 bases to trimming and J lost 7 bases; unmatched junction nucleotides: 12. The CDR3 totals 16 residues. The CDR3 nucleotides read TGTGCCAGCAGCGTAGGTTATAGGGGGCGCCCAGTGACCCAGTACTTC. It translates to CASSVGYRGRPVTQYF.

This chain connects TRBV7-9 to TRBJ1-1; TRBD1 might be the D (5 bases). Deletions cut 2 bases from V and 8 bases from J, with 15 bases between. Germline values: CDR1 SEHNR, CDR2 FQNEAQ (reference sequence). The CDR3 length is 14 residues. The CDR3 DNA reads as TGTGCCAGCAGCTTATCATACGGGCAGGGAGAAGCTTTCTTT. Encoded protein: CASSLSYGQGEAFF.

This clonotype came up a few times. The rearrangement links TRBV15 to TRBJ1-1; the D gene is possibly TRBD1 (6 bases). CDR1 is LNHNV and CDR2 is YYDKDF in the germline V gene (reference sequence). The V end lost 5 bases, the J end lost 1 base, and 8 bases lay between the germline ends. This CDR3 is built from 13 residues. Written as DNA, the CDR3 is TGTGCCACCAGCCAGGGGCGGAACACTGAAGCTTTCTTT. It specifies CATSQGRNTEAFF.

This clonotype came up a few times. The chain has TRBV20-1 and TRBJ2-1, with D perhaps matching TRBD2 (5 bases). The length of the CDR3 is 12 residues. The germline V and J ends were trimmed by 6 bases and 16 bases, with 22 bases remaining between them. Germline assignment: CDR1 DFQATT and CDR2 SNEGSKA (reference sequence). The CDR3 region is CSAWPSGAAGFF. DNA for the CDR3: TGCAGTGCATGGCCGTCTGGAGCGGCTGGTTTCTTC.

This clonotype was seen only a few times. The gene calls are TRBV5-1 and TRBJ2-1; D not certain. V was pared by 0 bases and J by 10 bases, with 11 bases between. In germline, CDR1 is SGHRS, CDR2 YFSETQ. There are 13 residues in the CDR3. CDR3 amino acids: CASSLDTSYEQFF. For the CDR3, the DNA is TGCGCCAGCAGCTTGGATACCAGCTACGAGCAGTTCTTC.

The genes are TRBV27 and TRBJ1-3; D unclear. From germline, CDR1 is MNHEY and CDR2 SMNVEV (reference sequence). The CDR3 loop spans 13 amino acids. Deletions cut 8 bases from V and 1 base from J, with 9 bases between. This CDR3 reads CASRYLSGNTIYF. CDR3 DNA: TGTGCCAGCCGTTACCTGTCTGGAAACACCATATATTTT.

The CDR3 bases are TGCAGCGTTCTTGCCGCGTTAAATGAGCAGTTCTTC. Translating it yields CSVLAALNEQFF. The rearrangement joins TRBV29-1 to TRBJ2-1; D remains ambiguous. Germline lookup yields CDR1 SQVTM and CDR2 ANQGSEA. The length of the CDR3 is 12 residues. Trimming pared 5 bases from V and 7 bases from J, leaving 12 bases between.

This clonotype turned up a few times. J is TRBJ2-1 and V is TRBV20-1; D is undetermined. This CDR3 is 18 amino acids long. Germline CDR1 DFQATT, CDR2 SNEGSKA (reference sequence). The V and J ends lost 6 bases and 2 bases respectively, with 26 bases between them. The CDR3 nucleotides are TGCAGTGCCAAGGGCAGGCTCCCAGGAACCCTTCCCTACAATGAGCAGTTCTTC. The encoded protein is CSAKGRLPGTLPYNEQFF.

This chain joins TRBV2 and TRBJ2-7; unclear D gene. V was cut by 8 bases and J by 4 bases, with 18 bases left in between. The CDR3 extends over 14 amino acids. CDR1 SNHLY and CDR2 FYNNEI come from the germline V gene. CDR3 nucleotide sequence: TGTGCCAGCGGAAACCCGCTCAAATCTTACGAGCAGTACTTC. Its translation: CASGNPLKSYEQYF.

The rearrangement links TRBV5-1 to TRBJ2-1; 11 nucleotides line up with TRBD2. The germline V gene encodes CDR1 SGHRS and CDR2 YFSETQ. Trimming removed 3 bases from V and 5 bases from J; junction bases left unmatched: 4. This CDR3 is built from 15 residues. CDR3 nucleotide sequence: TGCGCCAGCAGCTCCCTAGCGGGGGGAAACAATGAGCAGTTCTTC. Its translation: CASSSLAGGNNEQFF.

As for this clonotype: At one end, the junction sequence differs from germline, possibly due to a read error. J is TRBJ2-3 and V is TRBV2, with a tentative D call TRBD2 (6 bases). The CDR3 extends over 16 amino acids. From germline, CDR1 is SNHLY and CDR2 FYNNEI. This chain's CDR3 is CVSRRYRGEGTDTQYF. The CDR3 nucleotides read TGTGTCAGCAGAAGGTACAGAGGGGAGGGCACAGATACGCAGTATTTT.

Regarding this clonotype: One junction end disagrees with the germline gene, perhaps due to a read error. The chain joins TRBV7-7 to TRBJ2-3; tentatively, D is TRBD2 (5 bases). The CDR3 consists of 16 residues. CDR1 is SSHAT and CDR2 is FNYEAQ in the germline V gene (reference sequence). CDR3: CASSEGRRGRADTQYF. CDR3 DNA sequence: TGTGCTAGCAGCGAGGGCCGACGGGGTCGCGCAGATACGCAGTATTTT.

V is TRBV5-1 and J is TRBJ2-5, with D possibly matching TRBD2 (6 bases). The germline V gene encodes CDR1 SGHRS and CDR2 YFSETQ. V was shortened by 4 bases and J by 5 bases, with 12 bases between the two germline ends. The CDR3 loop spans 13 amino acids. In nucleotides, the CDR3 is TGCGCCAGCAGCGGTTCTAGCGCGGAGACCCAGTACTTC. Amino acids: CASSGSSAETQYF.

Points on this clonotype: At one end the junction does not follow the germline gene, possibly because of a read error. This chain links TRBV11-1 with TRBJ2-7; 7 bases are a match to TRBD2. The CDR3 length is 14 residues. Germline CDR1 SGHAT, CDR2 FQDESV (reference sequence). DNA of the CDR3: TGTGCCAGCAGTTTAGCTGCGGGGGCCTACGAGCAGTACTTC. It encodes CASSLAAGAYEQYF.

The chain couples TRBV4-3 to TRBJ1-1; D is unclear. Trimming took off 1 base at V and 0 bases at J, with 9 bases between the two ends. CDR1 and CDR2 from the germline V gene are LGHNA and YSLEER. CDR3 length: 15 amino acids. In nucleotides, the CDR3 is TGCGCCAGCAGCCAAGGTGGCAGCATGAACACTGAAGCTTTCTTT. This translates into CASSQGGSMNTEAFF.

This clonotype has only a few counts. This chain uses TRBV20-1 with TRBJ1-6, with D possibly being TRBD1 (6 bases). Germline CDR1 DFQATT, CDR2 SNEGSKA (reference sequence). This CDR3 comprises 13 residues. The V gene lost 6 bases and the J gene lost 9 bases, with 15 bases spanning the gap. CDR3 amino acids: CSARTGQFSPLHF. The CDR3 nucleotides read TGCAGTGCCCGAACCGGACAGTTTTCACCCCTCCACTTT.

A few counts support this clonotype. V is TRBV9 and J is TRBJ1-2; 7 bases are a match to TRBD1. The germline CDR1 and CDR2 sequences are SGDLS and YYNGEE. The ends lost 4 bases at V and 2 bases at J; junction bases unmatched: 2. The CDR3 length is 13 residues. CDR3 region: CASSRQGNYGYTF. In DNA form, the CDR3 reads TGTGCCAGCAGCCGACAGGGAAACTATGGCTACACCTTC.